The next 12 T cell receptor beta chains were all read from a single sample in a study of blood T cells in healthy people across ages. Sample-barcoded 5' priming and a J-beta primer mix drove a second PCR of 7 to 11 cycles. TCRdb redid the calling of the 5' RACE reads with MiXCR, one entry per CDR3 protein. The data hold around 900,000 distinct CDR3 sequences, with 25% to 35% observed a single time. The sequencing sample was made of blood. These receptors came from a woman of 80 years or more in good health.

The V and J genes are TRBV7-9 and TRBJ2-1, with D perhaps being TRBD1 or TRBD2 (5 bases each). Trimming left V 0 bases short and J 9 bases short, with 18 bases between. There are 16 residues in the CDR3. Germline CDR1 SEHNR, CDR2 FQNEAQ (reference sequence). Here the CDR3 DNA reads TGTGCCAGCAGCTTAGCGGGATCGATCCCTGGGGGTGAGCAGTTCTTC. Protein sequence: CASSLAGSIPGGEQFF.

The V gene is TRBV7-3, the J gene TRBJ2-5, with TRBD2 as a possible D gene (5 bases). The J call may be in error: the DNA end matches TRBJ2-7 better. Germline V gene data show CDR1 as SGHTA and CDR2 as FQGTGA. CDR3 length: 15 residues. CDR3 in DNA: TGTGCCAGCAGCCGGTACGGGAACGGCCTTAACGAGCAGTACTTC. Translated: CASSRYGNGLNEQYF.

CDR3 nucleotide sequence: TGTGCCTGGAGTATGAACGGGGGAGGGACCCAGTACTTC. Its translation: CAWSMNGGGTQYF. This chain joins TRBV30 and TRBJ2-5, with D perhaps matching TRBD2 (6 bases). Germline V gene data show CDR1 as GTSNPN and CDR2 as SVGIG (reference sequence). V shed 2 bases and J shed 7 bases, with 14 bases lying between them. CDR3 size: 13 residues.

About this clonotype: A read error is possible here, since a much larger clone lies one base away. The V gene is TRBV11-2, the J gene TRBJ2-1, with 11 bases identical to TRBD2. Germline CDR1 is SGHAT and CDR2 is FQNNGV. The CDR3 runs to 17 residues. Trimming took 1 base from V and 15 from J; bases not matched to a gene: 17. The CDR3: CASSLVSAGLAEGLGFF. The CDR3 region has the DNA TGTGCCAGCAGCTTAGTTTCAGCGGGACTAGCGGAGGGGCTAGGGTTCTTC.

The chain is built from TRBV7-2 and TRBJ2-1; D remains ambiguous. Germline CDR1 reads SGHTA; CDR2 reads FQGNSA. The CDR3 extends over 16 amino acids. V was shortened by 4 bases and J by 6 bases, with 19 bases between the two germline ends. In DNA form, the CDR3 reads TGTGCCAGCAGCTACTTGGGCGGAGTTGTGGGCAATGAGCAGTTCTTC. This sequence encodes CASSYLGGVVGNEQFF.

The chain has TRBV14 and TRBJ1-2; TRBD1 is a possible D gene (5 bases). The CDR3 runs 14 residues. V lost 5 bases, J lost 8 bases, and 18 bases lay in between. Germline V CDR1 and CDR2: SGHDN, FVKESK. The CDR3 reads CASSSQGTLGGYTF. The DNA for the CDR3 is TGTGCCAGCAGCTCCCAGGGTACTTTGGGAGGCTACACCTTC.

At least ten counts were recorded for this clonotype. The chain has TRBV7-9 and TRBJ2-5, with 11 bases fitting TRBD1. J gave up 2 bases and V 5 bases, and 7 bases lay outside the gene matches. The germline CDR1 and CDR2 sequences are SEHNR and FQNEAQ (reference sequence). The CDR3 runs 16 residues. In DNA form, the CDR3 reads TGTGCCAGCAGCCCCCGGGACAGGGGGGCTCAAGAGACCCAGTACTTC. It yields the protein CASSPRDRGAQETQYF.

At least ten counts were recorded for this clonotype. The chain employs TRBV20-1 and TRBJ2-5; D unresolved. The CDR3 contains 14 residues. The V and J ends lost 0 bases and 5 bases respectively, with 13 bases between them. Germline V lookup: CDR1 DFQATT, CDR2 SNEGSKA (reference sequence). The CDR3 region has the DNA TGCAGTGCTAGAGATAGGACGGTGCGGGAGACCCAGTACTTC. Its translation: CSARDRTVRETQYF.

This chain joins TRBV14 and TRBJ1-1; tentative D call: TRBD1 (5 bases). This CDR3 has 14 amino acids. V was pared by 0 bases and J by 4 bases, with 9 bases between. From germline, CDR1 is SGHDN and CDR2 FVKESK. The CDR3 protein is CASSQDSGITEAFF. The CDR3 DNA is TGTGCCAGCAGCCAAGATTCAGGGATCACTGAAGCTTTCTTT.

Concerning this clonotype itself: A much larger clone sits a single nucleotide away, making a read error possible. The rearrangement uses TRBV12-3 or TRBV12-4 and TRBJ2-3, with 8 bases matching TRBD2. The CDR3 is made up of 15 amino acids. The CDR3 bases are TGTGCCAGCAGTTTCGACGGGGGGGGCAAAGATGCGCAGTATTTT. Protein product: CASSFDGGGKDAQYF.

Regarding this clonotype: A much larger clone differs from this one at a single base, so this may be a read error. The chain carries TRBV15 and TRBJ2-1, with D perhaps matching TRBD1 or TRBD2 (5 bases each). This CDR3 has 12 residues. Between the trimmed V and J ends, which lost 4 bases and 9 bases, there was a span of 10 bases. In germline, CDR1 is LNHNV, CDR2 YYDKDF (reference sequence). CDR3 sequence (DNA): TGTGCCACCAGCACTCGAGGGACTGAGCAGTTCTTC. Its translation is CATSTRGTEQFF.

This clonotype was counted a few times. The J gene is TRBJ2-7, the V gene TRBV6-5, with TRBD2 matching over 11 bases. Near its end, the DNA agrees better with TRBJ2-5, so the J call may be wrong. Germline V lookup: CDR1 MNHEY, CDR2 SVGAGI. The CDR3 is made up of 16 amino acids. The CDR3 DNA sequence: TGTGCCAGCAGTTTATCGACTAGCGGGGTGGGGGAGACCCAGTACTTC. It specifies CASSLSTSGVGETQYF.